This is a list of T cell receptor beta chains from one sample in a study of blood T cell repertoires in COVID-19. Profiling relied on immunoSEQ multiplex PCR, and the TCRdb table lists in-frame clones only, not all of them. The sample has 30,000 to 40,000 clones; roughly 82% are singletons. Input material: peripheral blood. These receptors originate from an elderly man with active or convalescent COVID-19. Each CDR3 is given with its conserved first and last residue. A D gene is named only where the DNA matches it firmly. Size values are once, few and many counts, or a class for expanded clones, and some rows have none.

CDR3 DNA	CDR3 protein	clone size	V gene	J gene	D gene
TGTGCCAGTCGACTAACAGGGGGCCCCTCCTACGAGCAGTACTTC	CASRLTGGPSYEQYF	NA	TRBV19	TRBJ2-7	TRBD1
TGTGCCAGCAGTGACAGGCGTGCCTCTAGCGGGATGTCCTCCTACGAGCAGTACTTC	CASSDRRASSGMSSYEQYF	NA	TRBV2	TRBJ2-7	TRBD2
TGTGCCAGCAGCCCCCAGGGACTTATCTACGAGCAGTACTTC	CASSPQGLIYEQYF	NA	TRBV9	TRBJ2-7	NA
TGTGCCAGCAGTCCAGGACAGGGTTTCGGCTACACCTTC	CASSPGQGFGYTF	NA	TRBV12-3/TRBV12-4	TRBJ1-2	TRBD1
TGTGCCATCAGTGACCCATCCAGAAATGAAAAACTGTTTTTT	CAISDPSRNEKLFF	NA	TRBV10-3	TRBJ1-4	NA
TGCGCCAGCAGTCATGCGTTGGGACAGACGAACACCGGGGAGCTGTTTTTT	CASSHALGQTNTGELFF	once	TRBV4-1	TRBJ2-2	TRBD1
TGTGCCAGCAGCCTCCGACAGGGATCCGGGGCCAACGTCCTGACTTTC	CASSLRQGSGANVLTF	NA	TRBV7-9	TRBJ2-6	TRBD1
TGTGCCAGCAGTGAGACAAATCTCTATGGCTACACCTTC	CASSETNLYGYTF	NA	TRBV6-1	TRBJ1-2	NA
TGCGCCAGCAGCTTGGAGAGCTTGTACCAAGAGACCCAGTACTTC	CASSLESLYQETQYF	NA	TRBV5-1	TRBJ2-5	NA
TGTGCCAGTAGTAATCGACTAGCGGGAGGGAATGAGCAGTTCTTC	CASSNRLAGGNEQFF	NA	TRBV19	TRBJ2-1	TRBD2
TGTGCCAGCAGCACACCAGGTCCTGGGCTAGCGGGGAACTCCTACGAGCAGTACTTC	CASSTPGPGLAGNSYEQYF	NA	TRBV11-2	TRBJ2-7	TRBD2
TGTGCCAGCAGCCCGACTAGCGCCTACAATGAGCAGTTCTTC	CASSPTSAYNEQFF	NA	TRBV11-3	TRBJ2-1	TRBD2
TGCGCCAGCAGACCTTGGACAGAAGGCTATGGCTACACCTTC	CASRPWTEGYGYTF	NA	TRBV5-1	TRBJ1-2	NA
TGTGCCAGTAGGAGCGCAGGGGGCAGTAGCACAGATACGCAGTATTTT	CASRSAGGSSTDTQYF	NA	TRBV19	TRBJ2-3	TRBD1
TGTGCCAGCAGTGAAGCGGCAGGAGGGGCGAGGGGCTACACCTTC	CASSEAAGGARGYTF	NA	TRBV6-1	TRBJ1-2	NA
TGTGCCAGCGCCTTGCGGGGTCAGAGAAATGAGCAGTTCTTC	CASALRGQRNEQFF	few	TRBV27	TRBJ2-1	NA
TGTGCCAGCAGGACGGGACTAGCGGGAGCTAGGAATGAGCAGTTCTTC	CASRTGLAGARNEQFF	few	TRBV7-8	TRBJ2-1	TRBD2
TGCAGCGTGGGAGGAGCAAGTCGGGTCTTC	CSVGGASRVF	NA	TRBV29-1	TRBJ2-1	NA
TGTGCCAGTATAGGACAGGGGAGTGCTGAAGCTTTCTTT	CASIGQGSAEAFF	NA	TRBV19	TRBJ1-1	TRBD1
TGTGCTAGCAGCTTGGGATCTAGCGGGAGGGAGGAGACCCAGTACTTC	CASSLGSSGREETQYF	NA	TRBV7-7	TRBJ2-5	TRBD2
TGTGCCAGCAGCCCTGCGGTCGTAAGGAGAACTAATGAAAAACTGTTTTTT	CASSPAVVRRTNEKLFF	NA	TRBV2	TRBJ1-4	NA
TGTGCCAGTAGTGCCGGGAGACTAGCGGCTAGGAGGAATGAGCAGTTCTTC	CASSAGRLAARRNEQFF	NA	TRBV19	TRBJ2-1	TRBD2
TGTGCCAGCAGTACTTCAGGACAGGGACTCTCACCCCTCCACTTT	CASSTSGQGLSPLHF	NA	TRBV28	TRBJ1-6	TRBD1
TGTGCCAGCAGCTTAGGTACAGGGGCCTCCTACGAGCAGTACTTC	CASSLGTGASYEQYF	NA	TRBV7-8	TRBJ2-7	TRBD1
TGTGCCAGCAGTCCCCCCCAAAATTCACCCCTCCACTTT	CASSPPQNSPLHF	few	TRBV12-3/TRBV12-4	TRBJ1-6	NA
TGCGCCAGCAGCTTGGACGCGGTGCCCAATGAGCAGTTCTTC	CASSLDAVPNEQFF	NA	TRBV5-1	TRBJ2-1	NA
TGTGCCAGCAGTTACTCGAGTGGCGGTGGCTACACCTTC	CASSYSSGGGYTF	NA	TRBV6-5	TRBJ1-2	NA
TGTGCCAGCAGTCAAAGCCATCCCGGGAGAGCTTCCTACGAGCAGTACTTC	CASSQSHPGRASYEQYF	NA	TRBV7-9	TRBJ2-7	NA
TGTGCCAGCAGTTTATCCAAGGTTAGCGGGAGCGAGGAGCTGTTTTTT	CASSLSKVSGSEELFF	NA	TRBV28	TRBJ2-2	TRBD2
TGTGCCTGGAAGACAGCTGCGGAGACCCAGTACTTC	CAWKTAAETQYF	NA	TRBV30	TRBJ2-5	NA
TGTGCCAGCAGCTCTAGGGGTCTAATAAATTCACCCCTCCACTTT	CASSSRGLINSPLHF	NA	TRBV5-4	TRBJ1-6	NA
TGTGCCAGTGCCCTAACCCCCACCGGGGAGCTGTTTTTT	CASALTPTGELFF	NA	TRBV19	TRBJ2-2	NA